This T cell receptor beta chain was identified in a study of OX40 agonist ivuxolimab in advanced cancers. As for the study in general: The study treated patients with ivuxolimab, an agonistic anti-OX40 (CD134) antibody.

Findings of the study overall: Both CD4+ and CD8+ T cell populations in blood had undergone clonal expansion by week 6 at 0.1 to 3.0 mg/kg.

The V and J ends lost 6 bases and 7 bases, in that order; junction bases with no gene match: 9. The germline V gene encodes CDR1 MNHEY and CDR2 SVGAGI. This CDR3 spans 14 amino acids. Measured with immunoSEQ multiplex PCR; TCRdb has only the in-frame clones, and not every one. The sample has roughly 73,000 clones, about 82% seen once. Blood was sampled at baseline, cycle 4 day 1, and cycle 7 day 1. As to this clone: What it recognizes is unknown.

The rearrangement uses TRBV6-5 and TRBJ1-2; 9 bases line up with TRBD1. Sequencing was performed on CD4+ or CD8+ T cells sorted from blood, taken in a trial of the OX40 agonist ivuxolimab. This clonotype was sampled from an adult with an advanced solid tumor such as melanoma, head and neck, liver or kidney cancer. CDR3 sequence: CASRPQGADVGYTF. The CDR3 nucleotides are TGTGCCAGCAGGCCACAGGGGGCGGATGTTGGCTACACCTTC.